The present TCR beta chain was sequenced within a study of monozygotic twins with inflammatory bowel disease. Regarding the study as a whole: Varied immunosuppressive treatments among patients may have increased repertoire variability. Resolution of different T cell subtypes was not achieved.

Template switching incorporated UMIs with a 6-nucleotide sample barcode. TCRdb derives one entry per CDR3 protein from the 5' RACE reads, leaving out DNA. In total, the table holds 150,000 or so distinct CDR3 sequences. Concerning this clonotype itself: No antigen is known for it.

CDR1 MNHEY and CDR2 SVGAGI come from the germline V gene. The CDR3 extends over 13 amino acids. This chain joins TRBV6-5 and TRBJ2-7; checking the TCRdb D call of TRBD2 is not possible without DNA. Sequenced: blood. The TCR sequence derives from a human donor with ulcerative colitis or Crohn's disease, or a healthy co-twin of an affected twin (not recorded which). The CDR3: CASRLGGWDEQYF.